This TCR beta chain was documented in a study of control samples from healthy donors and cancer patients. Sequencing used immunoSEQ multiplex PCR; TCRdb keeps in-frame clones, though not all of them. The data hold 130,000 to 150,000 clones, with 80% to 95% observed a single time. Germline V gene data show CDR1 as MNHEY and CDR2 as SMNVEV (reference sequence). The CDR3 is 15 amino acids. Between the trimmed V and J ends, which lost 5 bases and 6 bases, there was a span of 14 bases. This sequence joins TRBV27 and TRBJ1-6, with D perhaps matching TRBD1 (5 bases). What was sequenced was blood. This receptor was taken from a man between 18 and 29 years old in good health. This CDR3 is CASSPGHASNSPLHF. The CDR3, as DNA: TGTGCCAGCAGTCCCGGACATGCAAGTAATTCACCCCTCCACTTT.